What follows are 15 T cell receptor beta chains derived from one specimen sequenced in a study of blood T cell repertoires in COVID-19. The protocol was immunoSEQ multiplex PCR, while the TCRdb copy is restricted to in-frame clones and leaves out a portion. This table holds 330,000 or so clones, 87% found once. The specimen was PBMCs or T cells enriched from blood (not recorded which). The origin of the receptors is a woman in her 30s who had recovered from COVID-19.

CDR3 DNA: TGTGCCAGCAGCCCGTTTGGTAGCGGGGGAAACACCGGGGAGCTGTTTTTT. Protein product: CASSPFGSGGNTGELFF. This chain joins TRBV7-8 and TRBJ2-2; TRBD2 matches at 9 bases. V lost 5 bases to trimming and J lost 2 bases; unmatched junction nucleotides: 9. Germline CDR1 reads SGHVS; CDR2 reads FQNEAQ. The CDR3 contains 17 residues.

This clone was counted between two and nine times. The chain couples TRBV6-6 to TRBJ1-6; 9 bases are a match to TRBD1. In germline, CDR1 is MNHNY, CDR2 SVGAGI (reference sequence). The V segment lost 5 bases and the J segment 2 bases; nucleotides outside the gene matches: 7. CDR3 length: 17 amino acids. The CDR3 loop reads CASSRWDRAAYNSPLHF. DNA for the CDR3: TGTGCCAGCAGTCGTTGGGACAGGGCGGCCTATAATTCACCCCTCCACTTT.

CDR3: CASSLMASGGTDTQYF. Written as DNA, the CDR3 is TGCGCCAGCAGCTTGATGGCTAGCGGGGGTACAGATACGCAGTATTTT. This rearrangement joins TRBV5-1 to TRBJ2-3, with 10 positions matching TRBD2. J was trimmed by 3 bases and V by 1 base; bases with no gene match: 5. CDR3 size: 16 residues. The germline CDR1 and CDR2 sequences are SGHRS and YFSETQ.

CDR3 residues: CASSHKRVDNEQFF. CDR3 DNA: TGTGCCAGCAGTCACAAGCGGGTAGACAATGAGCAGTTCTTC. The V call is TRBV27, the J call TRBJ2-1; possible D gene TRBD2, 6 bases. In germline, CDR1 is MNHEY, CDR2 SMNVEV (reference sequence). With 5 bases removed from V and 5 bases from J, the gap between germline ends came to 13 bases. The CDR3 spans 14 residues.

This clone occurred a few times. The chain is built from TRBV4-1 and TRBJ1-4; a weak D match, TRBD1 (5 bases). The CDR3 has 15 amino acids. V was clipped by 3 bases and J by 6 bases, with 14 bases between them. Germline CDR1 reads MGHRA; CDR2 reads YSYEKL. The CDR3, as DNA: TGCGCCAGCAGCCAGGCTAGGGGCCTGGATGAAAAACTGTTTTTT. Translation gives CASSQARGLDEKLFF.

The rearrangement joins TRBV7-2 to TRBJ2-7, with D perhaps TRBD2 (5 bases). There are 14 residues in the CDR3. The V end lost 4 bases, the J end lost 2 bases, and 12 bases lay between the germline ends. Germline-derived CDR1 and CDR2 are SGHTA and FQGNSA. Here the CDR3 DNA reads TGTGCCAGCAGCTGGGGTAGCGTCGCCTACGAGCAGTACTTC. Protein: CASSWGSVAYEQYF.

The chain links TRBV4-1 to TRBJ2-3; tentative D call: TRBD2 (5 bases). With 5 bases removed from V and 2 bases from J, the gap between germline ends came to 14 bases. CDR1 and CDR2 from the germline V gene are MGHRA and YSYEKL. This CDR3 comprises 15 residues. The CDR3 DNA is TGCGCCAGCAGCTCCGGTGGACTGTTCACAGATACGCAGTATTTT. This codes for CASSSGGLFTDTQYF.

The V call is TRBV6-6, the J call TRBJ1-2, with TRBD1 identical over 8 bases. The CDR3 contains 14 residues. V trimming: 1 base; J trimming: 6 bases; junction bases outside the gene matches: 4. CDR1 is MNHNY and CDR2 is SVGAGI in the germline V gene (reference sequence). The CDR3 protein is CASSYLTGVNGYTF. Written as DNA, the CDR3 is TGTGCCAGCAGTTACTTGACAGGGGTGAATGGCTACACCTTC.

The chain couples TRBV7-9 to TRBJ2-7; tentatively, D is TRBD2 (5 bases). The germline V gene encodes CDR1 SEHNR and CDR2 FQNEAQ (reference sequence). The CDR3 extends over 16 amino acids. Trimming pared 5 bases from V and 4 bases from J, leaving 21 bases between. The DNA of the CDR3 is TGTGCCAGCAGCCCCGATAAGGGTGGACCGGGGTACGAGCAGTACTTC. Its translation: CASSPDKGGPGYEQYF.

This clone was counted only a few times. The rearrangement links TRBV11-2 to TRBJ2-2; D remains unclear. The CDR3 is 14 residues long. The germline V gene encodes CDR1 SGHAT and CDR2 FQNNGV. The V end was cut by 6 bases, the J end by 3 bases, with 11 bases between. This CDR3 is CASSLATYTGELFF. CDR3 sequence (DNA): TGTGCCAGCAGTCTTGCGACTTACACCGGGGAGCTGTTTTTT.

The rearrangement uses TRBV13 and TRBJ2-3; TRBD2 matches 9 bases. CDR1 is PRHDT, CDR2 FYEKMQ, per germline (reference sequence). The CDR3 spans 19 residues. The junction had 21 bases not matched to a gene; V was cut back by 5 bases and J by 6 bases. The CDR3 region has the DNA TGTGCCAGCAGCCCGGGGCTCAGGGCGTTAGCGGGAGCATCGGATACGCAGTATTTT. Translated, it gives CASSPGLRALAGASDTQYF. Combining the CDR3 with reference TRBV13 and TRBJ2-3 gives the whole variable domain AAGVIQSPRHLIKEKRETATLKCYPIPRHDTVYWYQQGPGQDPQFLISFYEKMQSDKGSIPDRFSAQQFSDYHSELNMSSLELGDSALYFCASSPGLRALAGASDTQYFGPGTRLTVL.

The chain carries TRBV9 and TRBJ1-6; D might be TRBD1 (6 bases). Germline CDR1 and CDR2: SGDLS and YYNGEE. CDR3 length equals 17 residues. Trimming took off 3 bases at V and 9 bases at J, with 22 bases between the two ends. The CDR3 sequence: CASSAGSGGDGSSPLHF. CDR3 in DNA: TGTGCCAGCAGCGCGGGTTCGGGGGGCGACGGGAGTTCACCCCTCCACTTT.

The chain couples TRBV2 to TRBJ2-2; D may be TRBD2 (6 bases). Germline CDR1 is SNHLY and CDR2 is FYNNEI. The CDR3 totals 17 residues. Trimming took 1 base from V and 3 from J, leaving 15 bases between them. CDR3 region: CASSEEGGVGDTGELFF. The CDR3 DNA reads as TGTGCCAGCAGTGAAGAAGGCGGGGTTGGGGACACCGGGGAGCTGTTTTTT.

V is TRBV5-1 and J is TRBJ1-4; the D gene is possibly TRBD1 (5 bases). Germline CDR1 reads SGHRS; CDR2 reads YFSETQ. Trimming stripped 1 base from V and 7 bases from J, with 11 bases between. The CDR3 extends over 14 amino acids. The CDR3 coding sequence is TGCGCCAGCAGCTTGAGCCAGGGAGGTGAAAAACTGTTTTTT. Translating it yields CASSLSQGGEKLFF.

This clone was seen just once. The V call is TRBV3-1 (or the pseudogene TRBV3-2), the J call TRBJ1-1; no clear D gene. Trimming took 6 bases from V and 0 from J, leaving 5 bases between them. The CDR3 runs 12 residues. The germline CDR1 and CDR2 sequences are LGHDT and YNNKEL (reference sequence). CDR3 region: CASSDMNTEAFF. For the CDR3, the DNA is TGTGCCAGCAGTGACATGAACACTGAAGCTTTCTTT.